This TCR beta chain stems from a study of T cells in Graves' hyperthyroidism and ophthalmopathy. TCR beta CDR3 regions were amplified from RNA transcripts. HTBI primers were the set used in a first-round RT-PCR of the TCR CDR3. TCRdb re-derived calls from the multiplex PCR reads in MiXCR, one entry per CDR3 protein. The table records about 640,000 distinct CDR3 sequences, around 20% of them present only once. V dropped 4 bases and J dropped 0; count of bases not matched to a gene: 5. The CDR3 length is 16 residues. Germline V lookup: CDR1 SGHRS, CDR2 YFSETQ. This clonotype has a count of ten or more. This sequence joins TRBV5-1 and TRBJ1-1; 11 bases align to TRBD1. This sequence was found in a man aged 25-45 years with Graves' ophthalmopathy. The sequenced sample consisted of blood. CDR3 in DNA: TGCGCCAGCAGCCTAGGGACAGGGGGTATGAACACTGAAGCTTTCTTT. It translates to CASSLGTGGMNTEAFF.